This record concerns one TCR beta chain sequence. The antigen remains unidentified. CDR3 length equals 13 residues. The germline gives CDR1 SGHTA, CDR2 FQGNSA. A second PCR of 7 to 11 cycles used a sample-barcoded 5' primer and a J-beta primer mix. TCRdb re-called the 5' RACE reads through MiXCR, storing one row per CDR3 protein. The data contain about 670,000 distinct CDR3 sequences, under 65% of them singletons. The sample belongs to a study of blood T cells in healthy people across ages. Study outcomes and limitations: The diversity estimates, figures obtained from one million T cells, were considered underestimates.

Source material: blood. The receptor comes from a woman older than 75 in good health. The chain uses TRBV7-2 and TRBJ2-4, with D perhaps matching TRBD1 (6 bases). The end of the DNA aligns better with TRBJ2-5, so the J call may be wrong. The CDR3 sequence is CASSYTGQETQYF. The CDR3 DNA follows: TGTGCCAGCAGCTATACAGGGCAAGAGACCCAGTACTTC.